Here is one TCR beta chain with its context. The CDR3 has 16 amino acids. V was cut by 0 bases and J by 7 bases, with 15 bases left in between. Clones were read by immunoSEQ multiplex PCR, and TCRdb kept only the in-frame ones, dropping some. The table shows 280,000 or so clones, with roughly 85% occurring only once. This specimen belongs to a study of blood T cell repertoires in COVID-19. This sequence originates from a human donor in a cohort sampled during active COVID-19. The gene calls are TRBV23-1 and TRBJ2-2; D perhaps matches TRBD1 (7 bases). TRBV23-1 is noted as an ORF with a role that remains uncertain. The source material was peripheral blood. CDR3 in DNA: TGCGCCAGCAGTCAATCCCGGACAGGCGGGGTCGGGGAGCTGTTTTTT. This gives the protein CASSQSRTGGVGELFF.